These 23 T cell receptor beta chains were all obtained from the same sample, sequenced in a study of blood T cells in healthy people across ages. The authors ran a second PCR of 7 to 11 cycles using a sample-barcoded 5' primer and a J-beta primer mix. TCRdb redid the calling of the 5' RACE reads with MiXCR, one entry per CDR3 protein. Of roughly 2 million distinct CDR3 sequences in the sample, around 48% were seen once. What was sequenced was blood. These receptor sequences come from a middle-aged woman in good health.

Only a few counts were recorded for this clonotype. The chain is built from TRBV4-1 and TRBJ2-3, with TRBD1 identical over 8 bases. The junction had 8 bases not matched to a gene; V was cut back by 5 bases and J by 4 bases. The germline gives CDR1 MGHRA, CDR2 YSYEKL. The CDR3 consists of 15 residues. CDR3 sequence: CASSGWDRSADTQYF. CDR3 nucleotide sequence: TGCGCCAGCAGCGGCTGGGACAGGTCAGCAGATACGCAGTATTTT.

The rearrangement uses TRBV20-1 and TRBJ2-3; the match to TRBD2 covers 8 bases. V lost 3 bases, J lost 0 bases, and 11 bases stayed unmatched. Germline V CDR1 and CDR2: DFQATT, SNEGSKA (reference sequence). This CDR3 has 17 residues. This chain's CDR3 is CSASGRGAEGSTDTQYF. For the CDR3, the DNA is TGCAGTGCTAGCGGGCGGGGGGCCGAGGGTAGCACAGATACGCAGTATTTT.

The V gene is TRBV6-2 or TRBV6-3, the J gene TRBJ2-1; maybe TRBD2 (6 bases). V was clipped by 6 bases and J by 9 bases, with 15 bases between them. The CDR3 consists of 13 residues. Looked up from germline, CDR1 is MNHEY and CDR2 is SVGEGT. The CDR3 DNA follows: TGTGCCAGCAGCCGCGACTACGGGGGTGAGCAGTTCTTC. Amino acid sequence: CASSRDYGGEQFF.

This chain links TRBV28 with TRBJ2-7; D ambiguous. Trimming removed 1 base at V and 2 bases at J, with 15 bases between. The CDR3 is 16 amino acids. From germline, CDR1 is MDHEN and CDR2 SYDVKM. CDR3 residues: CASSLSAAGIPYEQYF. CDR3 bases: TGTGCCAGCAGTTTATCCGCGGCAGGTATCCCCTACGAGCAGTACTTC. Full variable domain (remainder filled in from reference TRBV28 and TRBJ2-7): DVKVTQSSRYLVKRTGEKVFLECVQDMDHENMFWYRQDPGLGLRLIYFSYDVKMKEKGDIPEGYSVSREKKERFSLILESASTNQTSMYLCASSLSAAGIPYEQYFGPGTRLTVT.

Only a few counts were recorded for this clonotype. J is TRBJ2-3 and V is TRBV24-1; TRBD2 might be the D (6 bases). The V end was cut by 7 bases, the J end by 0 bases, with 13 bases between. Per the germline V gene, CDR1 is KGHDR and CDR2 is SFDVKD. This CDR3 contains 15 residues. This chain's CDR3 is CATSLLGGSTDTQYF. The DNA for the CDR3 is TGTGCCACCAGCTTACTTGGGGGGAGCACAGATACGCAGTATTTT.

This rearrangement joins TRBV20-1 to TRBJ2-1; 8 nucleotides line up with TRBD1. From germline, CDR1 is DFQATT and CDR2 SNEGSKA (reference sequence). CDR3 size: 14 residues. Trimming took 2 bases from V and 5 from J; bases not matched to a gene: 5. The CDR3 loop is CSARQGAHDNEQFF. The CDR3 DNA reads as TGCAGTGCTAGACAGGGGGCGCATGACAATGAGCAGTTCTTC.

DNA of the CDR3: TGTGCCAGCAGGTCTGGGGTAGCGAATGAGCAGTTCTTC. Its translation: CASRSGVANEQFF. V is TRBV12-3 or TRBV12-4 and J is TRBJ2-1; a weak D match, TRBD2 (5 bases). The CDR3 is 13 residues long. Trimming removed 6 bases from V and 7 bases from J, with 13 bases in between.

The chain carries TRBV6-5 and TRBJ1-6; D ambiguous. The CDR3 spans 15 residues. Germline loops: CDR1 MNHEY, CDR2 SVGAGI. The V end lost 0 bases, the J end lost 6 bases, and 9 bases lay between the germline ends. DNA for the CDR3: TGTGCCAGCAGTTACTCGGGGTCATCTAATTCACCCCTCCACTTT. This translates into CASSYSGSSNSPLHF.

The chain is built from TRBV4-3 and TRBJ1-2; 7 bases align to TRBD1. The trim removed 3 bases at V and 4 bases at J, leaving 11 bases unmatched. The CDR3 sequence is 16 residues long. Germline CDR1 and CDR2: LGHNA and YSLEER. The chain's CDR3 is CASSQSTGQTVYGYTF. CDR3 nucleotide sequence: TGCGCCAGCAGCCAGTCTACGGGACAGACCGTCTATGGCTACACCTTC.

This chain joins TRBV12-3 or TRBV12-4 and TRBJ1-6, with 9 bases aligning to TRBD1. The V segment lost 10 bases and the J segment 1 base; nucleotides outside the gene matches: 11. This CDR3 contains 17 residues. CDR3 amino acids: CATRTGGALSYNSPLHF. CDR3 in DNA: TGTGCCACCAGAACAGGGGGCGCCTTATCCTATAATTCACCCCTCCACTTT.

This clonotype was seen once. V usage is TRBV2 and J usage is TRBJ2-7; 9 bases match TRBD2. This CDR3 has 15 amino acids. V was pared by 4 bases and J by 7 bases, with 11 bases of the junction left unmatched. CDR1 is SNHLY and CDR2 is FYNNEI in the germline V gene. DNA for the CDR3: TGTGCCAGCAGTGCAAACCAGGGACTAGCAAATGAGCAGTACTTC. Protein product: CASSANQGLANEQYF.

This clonotype was observed a handful of times. V is TRBV20-1 and J is TRBJ2-1; 11 bases map to TRBD2. This CDR3 is built from 18 residues. In germline, CDR1 is DFQATT, CDR2 SNEGSKA (reference sequence). Trimming at V came to 1 base and at J to 7 bases, leaving 15 bases not matched to a gene. Here the CDR3 DNA reads TGCAGTGCTAGAGCGAACCTTCAGACTAGCGGGGAGCTTAATGAGCAGTTCTTC. It translates to CSARANLQTSGELNEQFF.

Written as DNA, the CDR3 is TGTGCCAGCAGCGTAGATGGGGGAAGGAGCGAGCAGTACTTC. The encoded protein is CASSVDGGRSEQYF. V and J are TRBV9 and TRBJ2-7; either TRBD1 or TRBD2 may supply D (5 bases each). Germline loops: CDR1 SGDLS, CDR2 YYNGEE. Trimming took 0 bases from V and 6 from J, leaving 13 bases between them. This CDR3 spans 14 amino acids.

The gene calls are TRBV14 and TRBJ2-2; D possibly corresponds to TRBD2 (6 bases). Trimming stripped 4 bases from V and 4 bases from J, with 13 bases between. The CDR3 is 15 residues long. From germline, CDR1 is SGHDN and CDR2 FVKESK. In DNA form, the CDR3 reads TGTGCCAGCAGCCCCATTCAGGGAGGCACCGGGGAGCTGTTTTTT. It yields the protein CASSPIQGGTGELFF. Full variable domain (remainder filled in from reference TRBV14 and TRBJ2-2): EAGVTQFPSHSVIEKGQTVTLRCDPISGHDNLYWYRRVMGKEIKFLLHFVKESKQDESGMPNNRFLAERTGGTYSTLKVQPAELEDSGVYFCASSPIQGGTGELFFGEGSRLTVL.

The V and J genes are TRBV11-2 and TRBJ2-1; 9 bases fit TRBD1. From germline, CDR1 is SGHAT and CDR2 FQNNGV. Trimming cost V 5 bases and J 7 bases; bases outside gene matches: 21. The CDR3 totals 19 residues. CDR3 DNA: TGTGCCAGCAGCCTTTTATCCCTCACTACGGGACAGGGCAGAAATGAGCAGTTCTTC. Translated, it gives CASSLLSLTTGQGRNEQFF.

The gene calls are TRBV5-1 and TRBJ2-3, with 9 bases that match TRBD1. The CDR3 runs 15 residues. The trim removed 1 base at V and 6 bases at J, leaving 6 bases unmatched. Per germline, CDR1 SGHRS and CDR2 YFSETQ. CDR3: CASSLRGQGGDTQYF. CDR3 coding DNA: TGCGCCAGCAGCTTGCGGGGACAGGGAGGGGATACGCAGTATTTT.

CDR3: CASSKGLAGPPFSTDTQYF. As DNA, the CDR3 is TGTGCCAGCAGCAAAGGACTAGCGGGGCCCCCATTTAGCACAGATACGCAGTATTTT. V and J are TRBV11-2 and TRBJ2-3, with 12 bases lining up with TRBD2. CDR1 SGHAT and CDR2 FQNNGV come from the germline V gene. V lost 5 bases and J lost 0; bases outside the gene matches: 12. This CDR3 is built from 19 residues.

V gene TRBV4-1 combines with J gene TRBJ2-7, with 7 bases lining up with TRBD1. CDR1 and CDR2 (germline): MGHRA, YSYEKL. V lost 3 bases to trimming and J lost 5 bases; unmatched junction nucleotides: 10. CDR3 length: 15 residues. The CDR3 here is CASSHLPGQNDEQYF. The DNA of the CDR3 is TGCGCCAGCAGCCACCTACCGGGACAGAACGACGAGCAGTACTTC.

J is TRBJ1-4 and V is TRBV7-2, with no clear D. The CDR3 has 15 residues. Germline V gene data show CDR1 as SGHTA and CDR2 as FQGNSA. With 2 bases removed from V and 5 bases from J, the gap between germline ends came to 12 bases. This CDR3 reads CASSLSGIRNEKLFF. The CDR3 nucleotides are TGTGCCAGCAGCTTAAGTGGGATTCGGAATGAAAAACTGTTTTTT.

The chain employs TRBV7-3 and TRBJ2-7; D might be TRBD1 or TRBD2, each matching 6 bases. The germline V and J ends were trimmed by 0 bases and 7 bases, with 19 bases remaining between them. CDR1 is SGHTA and CDR2 is FQGTGA in the germline V gene. This CDR3 spans 16 amino acids. CDR3 in DNA: TGTGCCAGCAGCTTAACCGGGGGCGCTTCCTACAATGAGCAGTACTTC. Its translation: CASSLTGGASYNEQYF.

The DNA for the CDR3 is TGTGCCAGCAGACCCGAGGGGGGGGGGCTCGGTGAGCAGTTCTTC. This encodes CASRPEGGGLGEQFF. The chain joins TRBV6-4 to TRBJ2-1; possibly TRBD2 for D (7 bases). The V gene's germline CDR1 is MRHNA and CDR2 SNTAGT. The CDR3 totals 15 residues. Trimming took off 6 bases at V and 9 bases at J, with 21 bases between the two ends.

The chain carries TRBV6-1 and TRBJ1-2, with 7 bases aligning to TRBD1. The CDR3 spans 13 residues. CDR1 and CDR2 (germline): MNHNS, SASEGT. Losses at the gene ends were 6 bases for V and 3 bases for J; bases not matched to a gene: 4. This chain's CDR3 is CASRDRRDYGYTF. The CDR3 nucleotides are TGTGCCAGCAGGGACAGGAGGGACTATGGCTACACCTTC.

The gene calls are TRBV28 and TRBJ2-1; 8 bases are shared with TRBD1. The V segment lost 8 bases and the J segment 1 base; nucleotides outside the gene matches: 10. CDR3 length: 16 residues. The germline CDR1 and CDR2 sequences are MDHEN and SYDVKM. CDR3 sequence (DNA): TGTGCCAGCCGTACAGAGCAGGGGGCTTCCTACAATGAGCAGTTCTTC. Amino acid sequence: CASRTEQGASYNEQFF.